This is a list of T cell receptor beta chains from one sample in a study of blood T cell repertoires in COVID-19. The data were produced by immunoSEQ multiplex PCR, yet TCRdb's version contains in-frame clones alone and is incomplete. The repertoire includes 1,500 to 2,000 clones, 55% to 70% of them detected once, and about 29% sits in the top ten. The sequenced material came from peripheral blood. The source of these receptors is a man aged 70-80 years with active COVID-19. The CDR3 runs from the conserved cysteine through the conserved F or W. Fields, in order: clone size, J gene, V gene, D gene, CDR3 DNA, CDR3 protein. D genes are given only for firm matches. Expanded clones get a size class; other rows say once, few or many, or leave the size out.

clone_size: .
j_call: TRBJ2-3
v_call: TRBV6-5
d_call: .
cdr3_nt: TGTGCCAGCAGCCTCCGCGGGAACACAGATACGCAGTATTTT
cdr3_aa: CASSLRGNTDTQYF

clone_size: .
j_call: TRBJ2-7
v_call: TRBV6-5
d_call: TRBD1
cdr3_nt: TGTGCCAGCAGTTACGGTGGGACAGGCTCCTACGAGCAGTACTTC
cdr3_aa: CASSYGGTGSYEQYF

clone_size: .
j_call: TRBJ1-4
v_call: TRBV3-1/TRBV3-2
d_call: TRBD1
cdr3_nt: TGTGCCAGCAGCTCACGGGACAGTAATGAAAAACTGTTTTTT
cdr3_aa: CASSSRDSNEKLFF

clone_size: .
j_call: TRBJ1-1
v_call: TRBV18
d_call: .
cdr3_nt: TGTGCCAGCTCACCTACAGTTCTGAACACTGAAGCTTTCTTT
cdr3_aa: CASSPTVLNTEAFF

clone_size: .
j_call: TRBJ1-5
v_call: TRBV9
d_call: .
cdr3_nt: TGTGCCAGCAGCGGGACAGAGAATCAGCCCCAGCATTTT
cdr3_aa: CASSGTENQPQHF

clone_size: .
j_call: TRBJ1-2
v_call: TRBV27
d_call: TRBD1
cdr3_nt: TGTGCCAGCAAGGACAGGGGGAACTATGGCTACACCTTC
cdr3_aa: CASKDRGNYGYTF

clone_size: few
j_call: TRBJ2-2
v_call: TRBV3-1/TRBV3-2
d_call: .
cdr3_nt: TGTGCCAGCAGCCTAGGGGACACCGGGGAGCTGTTTTTT
cdr3_aa: CASSLGDTGELFF

clone_size: .
j_call: TRBJ1-1
v_call: TRBV12-3/TRBV12-4
d_call: .
cdr3_nt: TGTGCCAGCAGTCTCGGGACTCCCCCTGAAGCTTTCTTT
cdr3_aa: CASSLGTPPEAFF

clone_size: .
j_call: TRBJ1-1
v_call: TRBV10-1
d_call: .
cdr3_nt: TGCGCCAGCAGTGAATACGGGCAGGGGCGACGAAGTGGTGACACTGAAGCTTTCTTT
cdr3_aa: CASSEYGQGRRSGDTEAFF

clone_size: .
j_call: TRBJ1-2
v_call: TRBV6-6
d_call: .
cdr3_nt: TGTGCCAGCAGCTATGGAGGTTACGGGGGTGAAGGTGGCTACACCTTC
cdr3_aa: CASSYGGYGGEGGYTF

clone_size: .
j_call: TRBJ1-3
v_call: TRBV30
d_call: .
cdr3_nt: TGTGCCTGGAGTGTAAAGGACAGCTCTGGAAACACCATATATTTT
cdr3_aa: CAWSVKDSSGNTIYF

clone_size: .
j_call: TRBJ1-1
v_call: TRBV5-1
d_call: .
cdr3_nt: TGCGCCAGCAGCTTGGCGGCAGGCACTGAAGCTTTCTTT
cdr3_aa: CASSLAAGTEAFF

clone_size: .
j_call: TRBJ1-1
v_call: TRBV2
d_call: .
cdr3_nt: TGTGCCAGCCAGGACACCCTTCGGACTGAAGCTTTCTTT
cdr3_aa: CASQDTLRTEAFF

clone_size: .
j_call: TRBJ1-5
v_call: TRBV7-2
d_call: .
cdr3_nt: TGTGCCAGCAGCTCCCAGGGGACCACTAGCAATCAGCCCCAGCATTTT
cdr3_aa: CASSSQGTTSNQPQHF

clone_size: .
j_call: TRBJ2-2
v_call: TRBV7-9
d_call: .
cdr3_nt: TGTGCCAGCAGGGGGGGATTGGCTTCCCGATCGGGCACCGGGGAGCTGTTTTTT
cdr3_aa: CASRGGLASRSGTGELFF

clone_size: .
j_call: TRBJ2-7
v_call: TRBV4-3
d_call: .
cdr3_nt: TGCGCCAGCAGCCCGGGGACACCACAATCCTACGAGCAGTACTTC
cdr3_aa: CASSPGTPQSYEQYF

clone_size: .
j_call: TRBJ2-1
v_call: TRBV27
d_call: TRBD2
cdr3_nt: TGTGCCTGCGGGAGGGCCAGCAATGAGCAGTTCTTC
cdr3_aa: CACGRASNEQFF

clone_size: .
j_call: TRBJ1-2
v_call: TRBV6-5
d_call: .
cdr3_nt: TGTGCCAGCAGCACTAACTATGGCTACACCTTC
cdr3_aa: CASSTNYGYTF

clone_size: .
j_call: TRBJ2-7
v_call: TRBV12-2
d_call: .
cdr3_nt: TGTGCAAGTTTTAGACTAGAATCGAACTTC
cdr3_aa: CASFRLESNF

clone_size: hyperexpanded
j_call: TRBJ1-1
v_call: TRBV5-6
d_call: .
cdr3_nt: TGTGCCAGCAGCTTCGGGGGGATGAACACTGAAGCTTTCTTT
cdr3_aa: CASSFGGMNTEAFF

clone_size: .
j_call: TRBJ2-7
v_call: TRBV5-6
d_call: TRBD2
cdr3_nt: TGTGCCAGCAGCTTGATACTAGCGGGAGGGAGCTCCTACGAGCAGTACTTC
cdr3_aa: CASSLILAGGSSYEQYF

clone_size: .
j_call: TRBJ2-1
v_call: TRBV29-1
d_call: TRBD1
cdr3_nt: TGCAGCGTTGAACCTAGGACAGGATACAATGAGCAGTTCTTC
cdr3_aa: CSVEPRTGYNEQFF

clone_size: .
j_call: TRBJ2-5
v_call: TRBV6-5
d_call: .
cdr3_nt: TGTGCCAGCAGTTATTTGGACACCCCTCAACGGGAGACCCAGTACTTC
cdr3_aa: CASSYLDTPQRETQYF

clone_size: .
j_call: TRBJ2-7
v_call: TRBV3-1/TRBV3-2
d_call: .
cdr3_nt: TGTGCCAGCAGCCAAGATACTCCCGAGCAGTACTTC
cdr3_aa: CASSQDTPEQYF

clone_size: .
j_call: TRBJ1-1
v_call: TRBV10-2
d_call: .
cdr3_nt: TGCGCCAGCAGTGATGCGGGACGGAGGAACACTGAAGCTTTCTTT
cdr3_aa: CASSDAGRRNTEAFF

clone_size: .
j_call: TRBJ1-5
v_call: TRBV10-1
d_call: TRBD1
cdr3_nt: TGCGCCACCGAAAGGGGGCAGAGCAATCAGCCCCAGCATTTT
cdr3_aa: CATERGQSNQPQHF

clone_size: .
j_call: TRBJ2-3
v_call: TRBV5-6
d_call: TRBD2
cdr3_nt: TGTGCCAGCAGCTTGACTAGCGGTACAGATACGCAGTATTTT
cdr3_aa: CASSLTSGTDTQYF

clone_size: .
j_call: TRBJ2-3
v_call: TRBV3-1/TRBV3-2
d_call: .
cdr3_nt: TGTGCCAGCAGCCAGGTACTAGGGGGGGCAGATACGCAGTATTTT
cdr3_aa: CASSQVLGGADTQYF

clone_size: .
j_call: TRBJ2-2
v_call: TRBV19
d_call: .
cdr3_nt: TGTGCCAGTAGCTTCAGGGGTGCCGGGGAGCTGTTTTTT
cdr3_aa: CASSFRGAGELFF

clone_size: .
j_call: TRBJ2-7
v_call: TRBV19
d_call: TRBD2
cdr3_nt: TGTGCCAGTAGCCTGGAAAGCGGGGGCGGACGCTACGAGCAGTACTTC
cdr3_aa: CASSLESGGGRYEQYF

clone_size: large
j_call: TRBJ2-7
v_call: TRBV7-6
d_call: .
cdr3_nt: TGTGCCAGCAGCTTTAATCCGGGCTACGAGCAGTACTTC
cdr3_aa: CASSFNPGYEQYF

clone_size: .
j_call: TRBJ2-7
v_call: TRBV6-5
d_call: .
cdr3_nt: TGTGCCAGCAGTCATGCGGGCTACGAGCAGTACTTC
cdr3_aa: CASSHAGYEQYF

clone_size: medium-sized
j_call: TRBJ1-1
v_call: TRBV7-6
d_call: .
cdr3_nt: TGTGCCAGCAGCTTACTGGGACAGAACACTGAAGCTTTCTTT
cdr3_aa: CASSLLGQNTEAFF

clone_size: .
j_call: TRBJ1-1
v_call: TRBV7-9
d_call: TRBD1
cdr3_nt: TGTGCCAGCAGGAACCGGGACAGGGACCACACTGAAGCTTTCTTT
cdr3_aa: CASRNRDRDHTEAFF

clone_size: few
j_call: TRBJ2-1
v_call: TRBV6-2/TRBV6-3
d_call: TRBD2
cdr3_nt: TGTGCCAGCAGTTTCCCCGGGACTAGCGGGAAAAAAAGCTCCTACAATGAGCAGTTCTTC
cdr3_aa: CASSFPGTSGKKSSYNEQFF

clone_size: hyperexpanded
j_call: TRBJ2-2
v_call: TRBV2
d_call: TRBD2
cdr3_nt: TGTGCCAGCAGCTCATCACTAGCGGGCACCGGGGAGCTGTTTTTT
cdr3_aa: CASSSSLAGTGELFF

clone_size: .
j_call: TRBJ2-3
v_call: TRBV10-3
d_call: .
cdr3_nt: TGTGCCATCAGTGAGTCGAAGGCTAGCCCCTCCACAGATACGCAGTATTTT
cdr3_aa: CAISESKASPSTDTQYF

clone_size: few
j_call: TRBJ2-2
v_call: TRBV5-5
d_call: .
cdr3_nt: TGTGCCAGCAGCTTGGACGGGGCGGGAACCGGGGAGCTGTTTTTT
cdr3_aa: CASSLDGAGTGELFF

clone_size: once
j_call: TRBJ1-2
v_call: TRBV2
d_call: .
cdr3_nt: TGTGCCAGTGGCTTAGAGGTGGATGGCTACACCTTC
cdr3_aa: CASGLEVDGYTF

clone_size: .
j_call: TRBJ2-4
v_call: TRBV10-2
d_call: .
cdr3_nt: TGCGCCAGCAGTGAGTCCGGGGGAGTCAAAAACATTCAGTACTTC
cdr3_aa: CASSESGGVKNIQYF

clone_size: .
j_call: TRBJ1-2
v_call: TRBV25-1
d_call: .
cdr3_nt: TGTGCCAGCGCCCCCGGTTCGACAGATAACTATGGCTACACCTTC
cdr3_aa: CASAPGSTDNYGYTF

clone_size: .
j_call: TRBJ1-3
v_call: TRBV4-1
d_call: .
cdr3_nt: TGCGCCAGCAGCTACCAGGGATCTGGAAACACCATATATTTT
cdr3_aa: CASSYQGSGNTIYF

clone_size: .
j_call: TRBJ2-3
v_call: TRBV2
d_call: TRBD2
cdr3_nt: TGTGCCAGCAGTCATGGACTAGCGGGGGGCACAGATACGCAGTATTTT
cdr3_aa: CASSHGLAGGTDTQYF

clone_size: .
j_call: TRBJ1-2
v_call: TRBV19
d_call: .
cdr3_nt: TGTGCCAGTGGGGGCAGATCAAACTATGGCTACACCTTC
cdr3_aa: CASGGRSNYGYTF

clone_size: .
j_call: TRBJ2-2
v_call: TRBV7-8
d_call: TRBD1
cdr3_nt: TGTGCCTGGGCCCCGTCGATTCTGGGACAGGGGGCCGGAGGGGAGCTGTTTTTT
cdr3_aa: CAWAPSILGQGAGGELFF

clone_size: once
j_call: TRBJ1-4
v_call: TRBV2
d_call: .
cdr3_nt: TGTGCCAGCAGTGTAGCCCTCGAAAAACTGTTTTTT
cdr3_aa: CASSVALEKLFF

clone_size: medium-sized
j_call: TRBJ2-7
v_call: TRBV7-9
d_call: TRBD2
cdr3_nt: TGTGCCAGCAGCCCTGGCGGGAGCGCCTACGAGCAGTACTTC
cdr3_aa: CASSPGGSAYEQYF

clone_size: few
j_call: TRBJ1-2
v_call: TRBV15
d_call: TRBD1
cdr3_nt: TGTGCCACCAGCAGATACAGGGGGCTAGAGGATGGCTACACCTTC
cdr3_aa: CATSRYRGLEDGYTF

clone_size: few
j_call: TRBJ1-2
v_call: TRBV3-1/TRBV3-2
d_call: .
cdr3_nt: TGTGCCAGCAGCCAAGATCGAGGAGGGAGGGCTAACTATGGCTACACCTTC
cdr3_aa: CASSQDRGGRANYGYTF

clone_size: .
j_call: TRBJ2-2
v_call: TRBV19
d_call: TRBD2
cdr3_nt: TGTGCCAGTAGTATCCTAGCGGGAATAGAGAGGGCCGGGGAGCTGTTTTTT
cdr3_aa: CASSILAGIERAGELFF

clone_size: .
j_call: TRBJ1-3
v_call: TRBV2
d_call: .
cdr3_nt: TGTGCCAGCAGCGCTCTTGACAGCTCTGGAAACACCATATATTTT
cdr3_aa: CASSALDSSGNTIYF

clone_size: few
j_call: TRBJ1-1
v_call: TRBV7-9
d_call: .
cdr3_nt: TGTGCCAGCAGCCCGGGATCGACAGGTGAAGCTTTCTTT
cdr3_aa: CASSPGSTGEAFF

clone_size: .
j_call: TRBJ2-1
v_call: TRBV11-2
d_call: .
cdr3_nt: TGTGCCAGCAGCACCCGACTTGGCGAGCCCACTGGAAATGAGCAGTTCTTC
cdr3_aa: CASSTRLGEPTGNEQFF

clone_size: .
j_call: TRBJ2-1
v_call: TRBV19
d_call: .
cdr3_nt: TGTGCCAGTAGTATATCTACGGGCTACAATGAGCAGTTCTTC
cdr3_aa: CASSISTGYNEQFF

clone_size: few
j_call: TRBJ2-1
v_call: TRBV9
d_call: TRBD2
cdr3_nt: TGTGCCAGCAGCGCCCCAACTTCGCTGCGGGAGGGTGCGCTCTCCTACAATGAGCAGTTCTTC
cdr3_aa: CASSAPTSLREGALSYNEQFF

clone_size: .
j_call: TRBJ1-5
v_call: TRBV29-1
d_call: .
cdr3_nt: TGCAGCACTGCTTATAGCAATCAGCCCCAGCATTTT
cdr3_aa: CSTAYSNQPQHF

clone_size: .
j_call: TRBJ1-1
v_call: TRBV20-1
d_call: .
cdr3_nt: TGCAGTGCTAGTGATGGGGGACTGGAAGCTTTCTTT
cdr3_aa: CSASDGGLEAFF